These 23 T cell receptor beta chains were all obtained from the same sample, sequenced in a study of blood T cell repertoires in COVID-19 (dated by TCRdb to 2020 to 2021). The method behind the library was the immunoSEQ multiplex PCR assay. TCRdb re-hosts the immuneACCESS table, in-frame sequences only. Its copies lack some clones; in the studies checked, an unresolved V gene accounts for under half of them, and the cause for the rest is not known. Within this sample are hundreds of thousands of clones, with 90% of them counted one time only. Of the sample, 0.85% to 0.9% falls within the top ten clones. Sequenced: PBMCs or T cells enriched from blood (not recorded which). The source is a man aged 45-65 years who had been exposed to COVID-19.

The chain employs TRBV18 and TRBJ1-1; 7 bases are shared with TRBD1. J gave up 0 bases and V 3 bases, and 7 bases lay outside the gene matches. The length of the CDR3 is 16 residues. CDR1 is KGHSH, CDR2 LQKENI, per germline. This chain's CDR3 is CASSPMEQGLNTEAFF. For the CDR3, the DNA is TGTGCCAGCTCACCGATGGAACAGGGGTTGAACACTGAAGCTTTCTTT.

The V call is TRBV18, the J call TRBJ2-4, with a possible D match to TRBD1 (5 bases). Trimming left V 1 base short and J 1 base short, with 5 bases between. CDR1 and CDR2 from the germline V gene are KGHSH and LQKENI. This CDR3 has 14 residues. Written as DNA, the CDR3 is TGTGCCAGCTCACCACAGGGGGCCAAAAACATTCAGTACTTC. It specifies CASSPQGAKNIQYF. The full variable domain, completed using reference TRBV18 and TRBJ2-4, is NAGVMQNPRHLVRRRGQEARLRCSPMKGHSHVYWYRQLPEEGLKFMVYLQKENIIDESGMPKERFSAEFPKEGPSILRIQQVVRGDSAAYFCASSPQGAKNIQYFGAGTRLSVL.

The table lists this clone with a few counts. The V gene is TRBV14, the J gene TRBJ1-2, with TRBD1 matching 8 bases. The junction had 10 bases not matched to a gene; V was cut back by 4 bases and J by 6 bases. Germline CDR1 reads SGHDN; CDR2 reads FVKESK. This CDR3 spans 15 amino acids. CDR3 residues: CASSPGGRGRDGYTF. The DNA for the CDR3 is TGTGCCAGCAGCCCAGGAGGCAGGGGGCGGGATGGCTACACCTTC. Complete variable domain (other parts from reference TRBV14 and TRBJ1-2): EAGVTQFPSHSVIEKGQTVTLRCDPISGHDNLYWYRRVMGKEIKFLLHFVKESKQDESGMPNNRFLAERTGGTYSTLKVQPAELEDSGVYFCASSPGGRGRDGYTFGSGTRLTVV.

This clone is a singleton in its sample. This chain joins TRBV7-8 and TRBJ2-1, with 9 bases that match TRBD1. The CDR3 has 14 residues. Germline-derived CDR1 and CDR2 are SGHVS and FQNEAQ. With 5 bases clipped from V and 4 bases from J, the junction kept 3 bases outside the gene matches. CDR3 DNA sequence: TGTGCCAGCAGCGAGACAGGGGGTTACAATGAGCAGTTCTTC. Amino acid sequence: CASSETGGYNEQFF.

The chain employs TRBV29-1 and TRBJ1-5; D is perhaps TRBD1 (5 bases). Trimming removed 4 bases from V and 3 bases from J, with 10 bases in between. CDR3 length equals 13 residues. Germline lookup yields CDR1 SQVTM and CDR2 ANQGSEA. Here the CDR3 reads CSVAGANNQPQHF. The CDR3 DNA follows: TGCAGCGTTGCTGGGGCTAACAATCAGCCCCAGCATTTT. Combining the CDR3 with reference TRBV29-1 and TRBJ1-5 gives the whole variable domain SAVISQKPSRDICQRGTSLTIQCQVDSQVTMMFWYRQQPGQSLTLIATANQGSEATYESGFVIDKFPISRPNLTFSTLTVSNMSPEDSSIYLCSVAGANNQPQHFGDGTRLSIL.

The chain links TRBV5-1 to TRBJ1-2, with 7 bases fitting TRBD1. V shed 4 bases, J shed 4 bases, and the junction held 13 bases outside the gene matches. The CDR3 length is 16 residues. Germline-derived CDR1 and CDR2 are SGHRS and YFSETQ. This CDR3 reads CASSPGTVPNLYGYTF. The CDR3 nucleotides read TGCGCCAGCAGCCCCGGGACAGTTCCCAACCTCTATGGCTACACCTTC.

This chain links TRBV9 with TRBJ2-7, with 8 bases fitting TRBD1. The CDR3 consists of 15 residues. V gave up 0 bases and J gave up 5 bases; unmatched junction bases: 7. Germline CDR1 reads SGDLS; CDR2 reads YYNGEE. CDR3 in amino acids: CASSVGRQGFHEQYF. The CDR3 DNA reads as TGTGCCAGCAGCGTAGGGAGACAGGGGTTCCACGAGCAGTACTTC.

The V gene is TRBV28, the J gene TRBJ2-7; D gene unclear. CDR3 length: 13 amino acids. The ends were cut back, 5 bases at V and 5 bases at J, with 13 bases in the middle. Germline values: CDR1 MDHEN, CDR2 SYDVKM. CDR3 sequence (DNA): TGTGCCAGCAGTCCCCCCGGCCGGGACGAGCAGTACTTC. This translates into CASSPPGRDEQYF.

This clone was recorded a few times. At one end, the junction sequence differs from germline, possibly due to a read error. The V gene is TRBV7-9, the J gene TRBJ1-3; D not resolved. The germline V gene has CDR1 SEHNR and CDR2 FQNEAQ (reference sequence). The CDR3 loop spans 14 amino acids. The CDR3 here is CASSVAMSGNTIYF. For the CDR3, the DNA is TGTGCCAGCAGCGTAGCCATGTCTGGAAACACCATATATTTT. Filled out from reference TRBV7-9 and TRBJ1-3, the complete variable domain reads DTGVSQNPRHKITKRGQNVTFRCDPISEHNRLYWYRQTLGQGPEFLTYFQNEAQLEKSRLLSDRFSAERPKGSFSTLEIQRTEQGDSAMYLCASSVAMSGNTIYFGEGSWLTVV.

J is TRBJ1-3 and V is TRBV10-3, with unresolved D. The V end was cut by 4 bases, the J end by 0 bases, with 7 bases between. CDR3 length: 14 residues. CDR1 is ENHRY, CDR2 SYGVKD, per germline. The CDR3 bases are TGTGCCATCAGTGTTGGGAGCTCTGGAAACACCATATATTTT. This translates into CAISVGSSGNTIYF.

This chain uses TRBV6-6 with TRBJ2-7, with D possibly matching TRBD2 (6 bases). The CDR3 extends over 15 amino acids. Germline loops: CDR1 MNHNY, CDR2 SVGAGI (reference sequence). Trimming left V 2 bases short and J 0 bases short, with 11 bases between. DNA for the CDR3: TGTGCCAGCAGTTACCGGGACGGGAGCTCCTACGAGCAGTACTTC. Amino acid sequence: CASSYRDGSSYEQYF.

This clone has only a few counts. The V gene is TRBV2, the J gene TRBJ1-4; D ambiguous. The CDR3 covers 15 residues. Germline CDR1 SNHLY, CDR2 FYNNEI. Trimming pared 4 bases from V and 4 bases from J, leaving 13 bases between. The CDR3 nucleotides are TGTGCCAGCAGTGGCGGGAGCAGTTTTAATGAAAAACTGTTTTTT. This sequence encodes CASSGGSSFNEKLFF. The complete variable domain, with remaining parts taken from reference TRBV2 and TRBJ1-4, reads EPEVTQTPSHQVTQMGQEVILRCVPISNHLYFYWYRQILGQKVEFLVSFYNNEISEKSEIFDDQFSVERPDGSNFTLKIRSTKLEDSAMYFCASSGGSSFNEKLFFGSGTQLSVL.

The CDR3: CASSLGTSGRAHQETQYF. CDR3 DNA sequence: TGCGCCAGCAGCTTGGGGACTAGCGGGAGGGCCCACCAAGAGACCCAGTACTTC. The chain recombines TRBV5-1 with TRBJ2-5, with 15 bases that match TRBD2. The CDR3 extends over 18 amino acids. Looked up from germline, CDR1 is SGHRS and CDR2 is YFSETQ. J was trimmed by 0 bases and V by 0 bases; bases with no gene match: 3.

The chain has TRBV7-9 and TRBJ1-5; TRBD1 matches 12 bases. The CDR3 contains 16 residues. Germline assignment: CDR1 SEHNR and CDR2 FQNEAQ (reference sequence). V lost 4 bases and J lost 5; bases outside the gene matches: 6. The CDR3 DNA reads TGTGCCAGCAGCTCCGGGACAGGGGGCCGTGATCAGCCCCAGCATTTT. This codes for CASSSGTGGRDQPQHF.

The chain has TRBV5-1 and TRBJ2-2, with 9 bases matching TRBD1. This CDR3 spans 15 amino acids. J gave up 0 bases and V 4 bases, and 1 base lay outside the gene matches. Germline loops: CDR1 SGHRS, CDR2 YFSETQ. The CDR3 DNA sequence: TGCGCCAGCAGCCGACAGGGGGCGAACACCGGGGAGCTGTTTTTT. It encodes CASSRQGANTGELFF.

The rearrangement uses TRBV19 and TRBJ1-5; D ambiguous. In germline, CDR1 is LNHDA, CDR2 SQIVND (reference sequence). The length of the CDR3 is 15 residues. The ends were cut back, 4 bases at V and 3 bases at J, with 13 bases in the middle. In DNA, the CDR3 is TGTGCCAGTAGTAGTGGTGGCAGTTACAATCAGCCCCAGCATTTT. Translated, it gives CASSSGGSYNQPQHF.

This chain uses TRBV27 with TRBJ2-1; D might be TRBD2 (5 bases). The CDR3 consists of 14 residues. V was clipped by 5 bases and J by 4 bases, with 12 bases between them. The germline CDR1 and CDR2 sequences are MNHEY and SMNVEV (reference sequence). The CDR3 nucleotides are TGTGCCAGCAGTCTAGCCGGGTATTACAATGAGCAGTTCTTC. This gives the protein CASSLAGYYNEQFF.

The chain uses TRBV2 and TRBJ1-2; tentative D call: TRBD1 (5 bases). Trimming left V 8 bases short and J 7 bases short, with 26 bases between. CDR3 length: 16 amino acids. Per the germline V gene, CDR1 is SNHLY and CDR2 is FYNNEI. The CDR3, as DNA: TGTGCCAGCTTATTCTCAGGGCCCAACGTTGAACGTGGCTACACCTTC. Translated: CASLFSGPNVERGYTF.

The CDR3 nucleotides read TGTGCCAGCAGTCCGCGCTCCGAATCACCCCTCCACTTT. This codes for CASSPRSESPLHF. This chain uses TRBV28 with TRBJ1-6; D gene ambiguous. The V end was cut by 5 bases, the J end by 10 bases, with 12 bases between. Germline V gene sequence: CDR1 MDHEN, CDR2 SYDVKM. This CDR3 region has 13 residues.

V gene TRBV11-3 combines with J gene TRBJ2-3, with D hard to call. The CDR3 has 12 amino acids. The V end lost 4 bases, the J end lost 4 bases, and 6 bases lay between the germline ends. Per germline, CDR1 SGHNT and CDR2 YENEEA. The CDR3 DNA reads TGTGCCAGCAGCTCGCTAGCAGATACGCAGTATTTT. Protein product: CASSSLADTQYF.

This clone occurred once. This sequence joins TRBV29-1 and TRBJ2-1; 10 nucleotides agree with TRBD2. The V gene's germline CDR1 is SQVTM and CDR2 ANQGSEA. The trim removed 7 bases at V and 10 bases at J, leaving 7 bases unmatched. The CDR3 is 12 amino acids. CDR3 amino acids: CSGAKLAGEQFF. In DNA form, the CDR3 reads TGCAGCGGTGCCAAACTAGCGGGAGAGCAGTTCTTC.

The CDR3 spells CASRLKARIQDPNYGYTF. The CDR3, as DNA: TGTGCCAGTAGGCTAAAGGCTCGAATACAGGACCCTAACTATGGCTACACCTTC. This rearrangement joins TRBV19 to TRBJ1-2; TRBD1 is a possible D gene (5 bases). CDR1 is LNHDA, CDR2 SQIVND, per germline (reference sequence). Trimming took off 6 bases at V and 0 bases at J, with 23 bases between the two ends. There are 18 residues in the CDR3.

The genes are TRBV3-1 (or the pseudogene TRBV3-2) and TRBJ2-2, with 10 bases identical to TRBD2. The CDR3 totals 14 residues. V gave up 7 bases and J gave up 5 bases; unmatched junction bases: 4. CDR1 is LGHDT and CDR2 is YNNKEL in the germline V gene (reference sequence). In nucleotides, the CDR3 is TGTGCCAGCAAGCGGGAGGGGGGGACCGGGGAGCTGTTTTTT. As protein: CASKREGGTGELFF.